This T cell receptor (beta chain) was found in a study of shared clonotypes between healthy human individuals. Whole-study findings and limits: Generally, estimated richness proved larger in naive subsets than it did in memory subsets. Apart from blood, nothing was sampled; tissue repertoires likely differ. Several donors held about 5.1% of naive CD4 clonotypes in common.

In the case of this clone: The antigen is undetermined.

It was at deep level that the assay was run. Repertoires were generated with immunoSEQ multiplex PCR, while TCRdb's copy carries only in-frame clones and drops some. The table records over a million clones, 75% of them present only once. This receptor was taken from a man between 18 and 35 years old in good health. What was sequenced was memory CD4+ T cells sorted from blood. Subset described: CD45RA-negative fraction.

The CDR3 loop reads CASSPVDPGAYEQYF. The CDR3 nucleotides are TGTGCCAGCAGCCCGGTTGACCCAGGGGCCTACGAGCAGTACTTC. The chain couples TRBV5-5 to TRBJ2-7; possible D gene TRBD1, 6 bases. Germline-derived CDR1 and CDR2 are SGHKS and YYEKEE (reference sequence). The CDR3 consists of 15 residues. Trimming took off 4 bases at V and 2 bases at J, with 16 bases between the two ends.